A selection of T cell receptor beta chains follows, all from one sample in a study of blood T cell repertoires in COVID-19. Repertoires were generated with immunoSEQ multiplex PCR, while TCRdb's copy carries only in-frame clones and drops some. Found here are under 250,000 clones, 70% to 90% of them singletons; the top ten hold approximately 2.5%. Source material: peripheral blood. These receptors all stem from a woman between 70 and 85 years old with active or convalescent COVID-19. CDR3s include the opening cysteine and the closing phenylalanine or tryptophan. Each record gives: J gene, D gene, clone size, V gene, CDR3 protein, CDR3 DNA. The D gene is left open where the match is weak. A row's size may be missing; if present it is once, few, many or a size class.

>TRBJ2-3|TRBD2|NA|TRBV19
CASTPMAGTSVPDTQYF
TGTGCCAGTACTCCCATGGCCGGGACTAGCGTACCAGATACGCAGTATTTT
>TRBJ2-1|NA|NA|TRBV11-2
CASSLNWESNEQFF
TGTGCCAGCAGCTTAAATTGGGAGAGTAATGAGCAGTTCTTC
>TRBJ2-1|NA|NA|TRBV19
CASSLTGTINNEQFF
TGTGCCAGTAGTTTAACCGGGACAATTAACAATGAGCAGTTCTTC
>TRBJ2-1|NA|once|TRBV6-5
CASSSSGSSYNEQFF
TGTGCCAGCAGTTCAAGCGGCAGCTCCTACAATGAGCAGTTCTTC
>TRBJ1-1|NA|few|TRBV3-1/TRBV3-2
CASSQGAGAGTEAFF
TGTGCCAGCAGCCAAGGCGCGGGGGCGGGCACTGAAGCTTTCTTT
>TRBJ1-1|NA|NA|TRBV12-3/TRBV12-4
CASSFRQGAFF
TGTGCCAGCAGTTTCCGGCAGGGGGCTTTCTTT
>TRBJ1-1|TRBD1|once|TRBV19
CASSVDRGLGTFF
TGTGCCAGTAGTGTCGACAGGGGCCTAGGGACTTTCTTT
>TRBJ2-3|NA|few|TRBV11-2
CASSVTTRTDTQYF
TGTGCCAGCAGCGTGACGACTCGCACAGATACGCAGTATTTT
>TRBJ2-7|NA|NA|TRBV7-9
CASSLALAHNEQYF
TGTGCCAGCAGCTTAGCCCTAGCCCACAACGAGCAGTACTTC
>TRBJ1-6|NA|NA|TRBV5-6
CASSSMGLNSPLHF
TGTGCCAGCAGCTCCATGGGGCTAAATTCACCCCTCCACTTT
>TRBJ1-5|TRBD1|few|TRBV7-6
CASSPGTGADQPQHF
TGTGCCAGCAGTCCCGGGACAGGGGCTGATCAGCCCCAGCATTTT
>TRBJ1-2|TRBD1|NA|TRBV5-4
CASIQRNRGGGGYTF
TGTGCCAGCATCCAGAGGAACAGGGGGGGAGGTGGCTACACCTTC
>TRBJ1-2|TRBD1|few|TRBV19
CASSIFYRGAYGYTF
TGTGCCAGTAGTATCTTCTACAGGGGGGCCTATGGCTACACCTTC
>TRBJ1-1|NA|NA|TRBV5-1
CASSSSWQVKMNTEAFF
TGCGCCAGCAGCTCCTCCTGGCAGGTCAAAATGAACACTGAAGCTTTCTTT
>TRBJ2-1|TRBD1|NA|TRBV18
CASSSDRGKYNEQFF
TGTGCCAGCTCATCCGACAGGGGGAAATACAATGAGCAGTTCTTC
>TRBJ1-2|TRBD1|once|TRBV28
CASSGRTGYYTF
TGTGCCAGCAGTGGACGGACAGGGTACTACACCTTC
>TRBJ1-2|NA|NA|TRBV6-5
CASSSTSTGDYGYTF
TGTGCCAGCAGCTCTACCTCGACAGGTGACTATGGCTACACCTTC
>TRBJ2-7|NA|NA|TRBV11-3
CASSRGSDYEQYF
TGTGCCAGCAGCCGCGGAAGCGACTACGAGCAGTACTTC
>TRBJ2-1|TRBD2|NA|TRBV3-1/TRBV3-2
CASSPPGLAQNEQFF
TGTGCCAGCAGCCCACCGGGACTAGCGCAAAATGAGCAGTTCTTC
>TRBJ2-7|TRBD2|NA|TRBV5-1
CASSPRSGRTQGEQYF
TGCGCCAGCAGCCCCCGTAGCGGGAGGACCCAAGGTGAGCAGTACTTC
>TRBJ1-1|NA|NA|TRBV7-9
CASHGETEAFF
TGTGCCAGCCACGGGGAAACTGAAGCTTTCTTT
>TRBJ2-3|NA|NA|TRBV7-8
CASSLGGTFNTQYF
TGTGCCAGCAGCTTAGGGGGGACTTTTAATACGCAGTATTTT
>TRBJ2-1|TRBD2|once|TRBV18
CASSPGGRAGNEQFF
TGTGCCAGCTCACCCGGCGGGAGGGCCGGTAATGAGCAGTTCTTC
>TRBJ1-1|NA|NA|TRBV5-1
CASSLVHATGTEAFF
TGCGCCAGCAGCTTGGTTCACGCCACAGGCACTGAAGCTTTCTTT
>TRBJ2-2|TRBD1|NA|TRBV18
CASSQTGEAGELFF
TGTGCCAGCTCTCAGACAGGGGAGGCCGGGGAGCTGTTTTTT
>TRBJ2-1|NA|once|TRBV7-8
CASSLPSNEQFF
TGTGCCAGCAGCTTACCTAGCAATGAGCAGTTCTTC
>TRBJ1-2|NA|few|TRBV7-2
CASSLAQPFNYGYTF
TGTGCCAGCAGCTTAGCACAGCCGTTTAACTATGGCTACACCTTC
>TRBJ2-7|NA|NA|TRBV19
CASSSDSYEQYF
TGTGCCAGTAGTTCAGATTCCTACGAGCAGTACTTC
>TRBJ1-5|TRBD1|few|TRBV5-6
CASSRRQGAFDQPQHF
TGTGCCAGCAGCCGACGACAGGGGGCGTTTGATCAGCCCCAGCATTTT
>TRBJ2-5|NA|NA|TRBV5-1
CASSLVVEETQYF
TGCGCCAGCAGCTTGGTCGTTGAAGAGACCCAGTACTTC
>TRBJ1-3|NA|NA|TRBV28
CASFTGEGNTIYF
TGTGCCAGCTTCACCGGGGAGGGAAACACCATATATTTT
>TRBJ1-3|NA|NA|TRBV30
CAWNRQGRNTIYF
TGTGCCTGGAACCGGCAGGGAAGAAACACCATATATTTT
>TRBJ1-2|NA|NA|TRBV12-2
CASRLQVVPGQVINYGYTF
TGTGCAAGTCGCTTACAAGTCGTCCCGGGACAAGTTATTAACTATGGCTACACCTTC
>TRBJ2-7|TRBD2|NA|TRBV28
CASELADSYEQYF
TGTGCCAGCGAACTAGCGGATTCCTACGAGCAGTACTTC
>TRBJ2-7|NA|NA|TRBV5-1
CASSLSGGRVSYEQYF
TGCGCCAGCAGCTTGTCCGGCGGGCGGGTTTCCTACGAGCAGTACTTC
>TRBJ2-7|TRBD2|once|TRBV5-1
CASSFDGLEEQYF
TGCGCCAGCAGCTTCGACGGACTAGAGGAGCAGTACTTC